The entry below gives a single TCR beta chain sequence along with its context. V lost 4 bases, J lost 2 bases, and 7 bases stayed unmatched. The CDR3 is 15 residues long. Germline V gene sequence: CDR1 SGHRS, CDR2 YFSETQ. This entry belongs to a study of T cell responses to AZD1222 COVID-19 vaccine. This table comes from immunoSEQ multiplex PCR, and its TCRdb copy is limited to in-frame clones, with some not included. The sample shows about 110,000 clones, about 88% of them seen only once. This rearrangement joins TRBV5-1 to TRBJ2-5, with 8 bases fitting TRBD1. The specimen was peripheral blood, collected on day 0 of AZD1222 vaccination. The source is an adult in good health. CDR3 sequence: CASSRVTGEQETQYF. The CDR3 bases are TGCGCCAGCAGCAGGGTGACAGGGGAACAAGAGACCCAGTACTTC.